This T cell receptor beta chain originates from a study of shared clonotypes between healthy human individuals. Overall study: Each donor contributed plates that comprised three CD4 naive, three CD4 memory, two CD8 naive and one CD8 memory.

All of the donors resided in Nashville, Tennessee, and each was a Caucasian adult. Study-wide findings and caveats: Large depth notwithstanding, sorted-subset sequencing proved incomplete by rarefaction. Only blood was sampled, and tissue TCR repertoires likely differ from blood ones.

CDR1 is MNHNS and CDR2 is SASEGT in the germline V gene. CDR3 size: 15 residues. The germline V and J ends were trimmed by 3 bases and 7 bases, with 13 bases remaining between them. Concerning this clone: Its antigen is undetermined.

Repertoires were generated with immunoSEQ multiplex PCR, while TCRdb's copy carries only in-frame clones and drops some. The data show roughly 1,100,000 clones, approximately 70% seen once. The TCR comes from a man aged 18-30 years in good health. The specimen sequenced was memory CD4+ T cells sorted from blood. Sample subset: CD45RA-negative fraction. The J gene is TRBJ1-6, the V gene TRBV6-1, with a possible D match to TRBD1 (6 bases). CDR3 amino acids: CASSDSGAGNSPLHF. For the CDR3, the DNA is TGTGCCAGCAGTGATTCGGGGGCGGGCAATTCACCCCTCCACTTT.